One sample yielded the 3 T cell receptor beta chains listed below, sequenced in a study of T cell clonality in common variable immunodeficiency. TCRdb's table, derived via immunoSEQ multiplex PCR, lists solely in-frame clones and lacks some. The sample presents about 81,000 clones, none singletons. Material: peripheral blood mononuclear cells. The receptors shown here come from a person aged 18 to 70 in good health.

This clone was counted ten times or more. The CDR3 end is not reached by the read, which stops 3 residues before it; the germline J gene fills it in. V and J are TRBV7-3 and TRBJ2-1; 9 bases line up with TRBD2. The CDR3 is 16 amino acids. Trimming at V came to 2 bases and at J to 6 bases, leaving 8 bases not matched to a gene. The germline V gene has CDR1 SGHTA and CDR2 FQGTGA. Partial CDR3 DNA: TGTGCCAGCAGCTTACATTGGGGACTAGCCGGCAATGAG. Its protein is CASSLHWGLAGNE. The whole CDR3 protein is CASSLHWGLAGNEQFF.

This clone was counted at least ten times. Sequencing ends 3 residues short of the CDR3 end; the germline J gene provides the rest. This chain connects TRBV20-1 to TRBJ2-7; perhaps TRBD1 as D (6 bases). The CDR3 sequence is 12 residues long. CDR1 DFQATT and CDR2 SNEGSKA come from the germline V gene (reference sequence). CDR3 DNA (partial): TGCAGCAACAGGGAACTATACTACGAG. This translates into CSNRELYYE. The CDR3 in full is CSNRELYYEQYF.

The table lists this clone with many counts. The part of the CDR3 DNA that was read is TGTGCCAGCAGCTACAGGGTAGGGGAGACC. Its protein product is CASSYRVGET. The whole CDR3 sequence is CASSYRVGETQYF. The J gene is TRBJ2-5, the V gene TRBV5-4; D is perhaps TRBD1 (6 bases). The CDR3 end is not reached by the read, which stops 3 residues before it; the germline J gene fills it in. Germline V lookup: CDR1 SGHNT, CDR2 YYREEE (reference sequence). The CDR3 has 13 amino acids. Trimming took off 3 bases at V and 5 bases at J, with 11 bases between the two ends.